The present TCR beta chain was sequenced within a study of T cell changes during pregnancy in multiple sclerosis. Per the germline V gene, CDR1 is SGHAT and CDR2 is FQNNGV. Unmatched junction bases numbered 9, after V lost 4 bases and J lost 3 bases. This CDR3 is 18 amino acids long. The data were produced by immunoSEQ multiplex PCR, yet TCRdb's version contains in-frame clones alone and is incomplete. The sample contains some 23,000 clones, approximately 89% of which appear only once. The receptor comes from a female donor in good health, enrolled as a control in a pregnancy study. The material sequenced was CD8+ T cells from peripheral blood mononuclear cells, taken in the first trimester of pregnancy. The chain uses TRBV11-2 and TRBJ2-2; 12 bases are shared with TRBD2. CDR3 sequence reads: CASSSGLAGFRDTGELFF. CDR3 sequence (DNA): TGTGCCAGCAGCTCTGGACTAGCGGGATTTAGGGACACCGGGGAGCTGTTTTTT.